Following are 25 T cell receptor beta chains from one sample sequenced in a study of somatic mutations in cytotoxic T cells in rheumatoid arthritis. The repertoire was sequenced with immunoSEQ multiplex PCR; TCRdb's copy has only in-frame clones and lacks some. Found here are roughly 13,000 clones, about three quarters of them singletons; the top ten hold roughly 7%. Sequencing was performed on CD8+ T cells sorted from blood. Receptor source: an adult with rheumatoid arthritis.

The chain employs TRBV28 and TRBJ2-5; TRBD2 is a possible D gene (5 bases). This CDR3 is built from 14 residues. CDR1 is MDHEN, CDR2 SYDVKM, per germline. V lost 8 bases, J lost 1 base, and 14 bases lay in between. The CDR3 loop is CASGLSGVQETQYF. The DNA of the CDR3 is TGTGCCAGCGGGCTCTCCGGGGTCCAAGAGACCCAGTACTTC. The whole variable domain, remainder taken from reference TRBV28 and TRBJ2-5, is DVKVTQSSRYLVKRTGEKVFLECVQDMDHENMFWYRQDPGLGLRLIYFSYDVKMKEKGDIPEGYSVSREKKERFSLILESASTNQTSMYLCASGLSGVQETQYFGPGTRLLVL.

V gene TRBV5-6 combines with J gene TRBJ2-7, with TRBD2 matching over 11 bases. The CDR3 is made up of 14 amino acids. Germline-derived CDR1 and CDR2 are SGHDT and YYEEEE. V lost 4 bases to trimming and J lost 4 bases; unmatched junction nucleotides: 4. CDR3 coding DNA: TGTGCCAGCAGCGGGGGACTAGCGGCATACGAGCAGTACTTC. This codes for CASSGGLAAYEQYF.

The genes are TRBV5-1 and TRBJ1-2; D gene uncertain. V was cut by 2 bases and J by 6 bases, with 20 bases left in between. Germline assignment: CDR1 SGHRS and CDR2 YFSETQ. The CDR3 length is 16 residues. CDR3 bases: TGCGCCAGCAGCTTCTTGGTAGATGTACGCTTCAATGGCTACACCTTC. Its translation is CASSFLVDVRFNGYTF.

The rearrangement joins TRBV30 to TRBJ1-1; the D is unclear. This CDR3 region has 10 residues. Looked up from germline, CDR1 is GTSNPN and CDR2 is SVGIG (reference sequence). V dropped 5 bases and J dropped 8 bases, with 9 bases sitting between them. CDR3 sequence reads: CAWERAEAFF. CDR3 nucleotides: TGTGCCTGGGAAAGGGCCGAAGCTTTCTTT. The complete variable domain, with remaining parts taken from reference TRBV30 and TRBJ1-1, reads SQTIHQWPATLVQPVGSPLSLECTVEGTSNPNLYWYRQAAGRGLQLLFYSVGIGQISSEVPQNLSASRPQDRQFILSSKKLLLSDSGFYLCAWERAEAFFGQGTRLTVV.

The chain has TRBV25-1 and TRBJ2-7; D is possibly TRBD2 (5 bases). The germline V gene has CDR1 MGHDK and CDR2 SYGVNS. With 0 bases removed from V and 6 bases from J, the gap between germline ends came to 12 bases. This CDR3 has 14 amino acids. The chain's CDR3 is CASSEYGQEAEQYF. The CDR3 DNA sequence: TGTGCCAGCAGTGAATATGGCCAGGAGGCCGAGCAGTACTTC.

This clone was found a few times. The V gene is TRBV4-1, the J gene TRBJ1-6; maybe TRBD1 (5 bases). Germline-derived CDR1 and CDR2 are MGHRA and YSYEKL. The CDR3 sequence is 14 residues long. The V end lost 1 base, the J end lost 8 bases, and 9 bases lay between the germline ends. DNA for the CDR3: TGCGCCAGCAGCCAAGTGCGCAGGGATTCACCCCTCCACTTT. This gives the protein CASSQVRRDSPLHF.

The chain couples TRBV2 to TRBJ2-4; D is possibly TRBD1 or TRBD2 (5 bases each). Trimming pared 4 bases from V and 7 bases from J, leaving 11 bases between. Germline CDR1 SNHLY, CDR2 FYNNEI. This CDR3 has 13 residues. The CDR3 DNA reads TGTGCCAGCAGTGGGGACCAAAGGAACATTCAGTACTTC. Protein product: CASSGDQRNIQYF.

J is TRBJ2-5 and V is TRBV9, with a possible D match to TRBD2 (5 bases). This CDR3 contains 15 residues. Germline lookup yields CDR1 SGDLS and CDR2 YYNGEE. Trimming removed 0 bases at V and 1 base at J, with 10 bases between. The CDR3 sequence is CASSVGGLIQETQYF. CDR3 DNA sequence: TGTGCCAGCAGCGTAGGCGGGTTGATCCAAGAGACCCAGTACTTC.

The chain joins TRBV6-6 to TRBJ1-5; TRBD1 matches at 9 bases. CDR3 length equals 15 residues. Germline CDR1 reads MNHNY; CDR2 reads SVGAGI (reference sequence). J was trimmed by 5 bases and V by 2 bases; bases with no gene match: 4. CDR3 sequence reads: CASSYGGTGHQPQHF. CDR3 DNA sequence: TGTGCCAGCAGTTACGGAGGGACAGGGCATCAGCCCCAGCATTTT.

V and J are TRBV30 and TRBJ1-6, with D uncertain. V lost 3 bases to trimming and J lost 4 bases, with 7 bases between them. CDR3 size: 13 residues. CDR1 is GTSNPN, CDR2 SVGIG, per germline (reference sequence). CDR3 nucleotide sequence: TGTGCCTGGAGCCCGATATATAATTCACCCCTCCACTTT. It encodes CAWSPIYNSPLHF. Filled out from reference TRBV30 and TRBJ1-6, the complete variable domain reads SQTIHQWPATLVQPVGSPLSLECTVEGTSNPNLYWYRQAAGRGLQLLFYSVGIGQISSEVPQNLSASRPQDRQFILSSKKLLLSDSGFYLCAWSPIYNSPLHFGNGTRLTVT.

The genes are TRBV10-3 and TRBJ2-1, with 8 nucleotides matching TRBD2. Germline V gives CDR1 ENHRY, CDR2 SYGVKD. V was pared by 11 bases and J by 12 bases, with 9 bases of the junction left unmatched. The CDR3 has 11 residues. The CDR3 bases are TGTGCCTCGGGGGGGCAGGGTGGGCAGTTCTTC. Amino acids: CASGGQGGQFF.

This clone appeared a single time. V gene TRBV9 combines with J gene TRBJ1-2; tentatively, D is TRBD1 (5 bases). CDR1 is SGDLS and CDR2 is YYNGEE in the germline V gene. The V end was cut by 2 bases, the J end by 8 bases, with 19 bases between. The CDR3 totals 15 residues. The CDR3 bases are TGTGCCAGCAGCGTTAACTCCGGGACTTCGATAGGCTACACCTTC. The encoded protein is CASSVNSGTSIGYTF.

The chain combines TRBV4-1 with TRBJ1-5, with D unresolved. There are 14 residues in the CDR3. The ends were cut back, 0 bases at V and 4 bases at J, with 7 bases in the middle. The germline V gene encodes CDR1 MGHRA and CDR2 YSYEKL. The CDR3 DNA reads TGCGCCAGCAGCCAAGACCCGGGTAATCAGCCCCAGCATTTT. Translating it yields CASSQDPGNQPQHF.

The CDR3 nucleotides are TGTGCCAGCAGTGGGGGTCCTCTAGCGGGGGGGCCAGGGGATACGCAGTATTTT. This sequence encodes CASSGGPLAGGPGDTQYF. This chain links TRBV5-6 with TRBJ2-3; TRBD2 agrees at 12 bases. Germline CDR1 is SGHDT and CDR2 is YYEEEE. This CDR3 contains 18 residues. J lost 6 bases, V lost 5 bases, and 16 bases had no gene match.

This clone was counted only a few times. DNA for the CDR3: TGCGCCAGCAGCCAAGAGGCTGGAGTAGCCTATTACAATGAGCAGTTCTTC. Translation gives CASSQEAGVAYYNEQFF. The chain joins TRBV4-1 to TRBJ2-1; D is uncertain. Deletions cut 0 bases from V and 4 bases from J, with 16 bases between. Germline-derived CDR1 and CDR2 are MGHRA and YSYEKL. CDR3 size: 17 residues.

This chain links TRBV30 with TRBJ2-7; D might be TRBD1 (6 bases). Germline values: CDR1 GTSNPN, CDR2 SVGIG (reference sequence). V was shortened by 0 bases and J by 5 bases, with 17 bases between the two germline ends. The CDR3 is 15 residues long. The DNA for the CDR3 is TGTGCCTGGAGTGTAAGGGCTACAGGGAATGACGAGCAGTACTTC. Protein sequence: CAWSVRATGNDEQYF.

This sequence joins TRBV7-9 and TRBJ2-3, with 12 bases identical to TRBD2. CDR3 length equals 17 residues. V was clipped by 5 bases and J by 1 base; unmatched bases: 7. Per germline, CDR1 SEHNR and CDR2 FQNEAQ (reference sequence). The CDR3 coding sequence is TGTGCCAGCAGCCCCGGACTAGCGGGACACCGCACAGATACGCAGTATTTT. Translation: CASSPGLAGHRTDTQYF.

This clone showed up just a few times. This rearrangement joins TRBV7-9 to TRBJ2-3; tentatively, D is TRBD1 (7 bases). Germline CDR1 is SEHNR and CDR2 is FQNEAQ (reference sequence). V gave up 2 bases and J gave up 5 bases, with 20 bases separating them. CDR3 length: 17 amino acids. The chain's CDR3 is CASSLPGGGPGGDTQYF. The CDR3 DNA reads TGTGCCAGCAGCTTACCCGGGGGCGGACCAGGGGGAGATACGCAGTATTTT.

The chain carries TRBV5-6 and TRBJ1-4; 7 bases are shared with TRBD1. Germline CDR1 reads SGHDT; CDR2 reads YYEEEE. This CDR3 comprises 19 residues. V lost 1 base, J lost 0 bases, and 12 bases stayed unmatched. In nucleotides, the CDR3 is TGTGCCAGCAGCTTGTGGGGAACAGGGGATCCCGCAACTAATGAAAAACTGTTTTTT. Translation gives CASSLWGTGDPATNEKLFF.

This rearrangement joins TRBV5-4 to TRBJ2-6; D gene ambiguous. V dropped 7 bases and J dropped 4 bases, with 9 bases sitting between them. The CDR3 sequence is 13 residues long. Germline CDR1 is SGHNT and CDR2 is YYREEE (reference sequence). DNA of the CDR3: TGTGCCAGCGGACGGACGGGGGCCAACGTCCTGACTTTC. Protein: CASGRTGANVLTF.

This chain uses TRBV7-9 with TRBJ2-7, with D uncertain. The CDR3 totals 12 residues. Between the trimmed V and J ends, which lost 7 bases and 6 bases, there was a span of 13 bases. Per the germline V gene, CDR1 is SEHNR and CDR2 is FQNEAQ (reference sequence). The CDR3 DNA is TGTGCCAGCACCGTAGGCGTGAGCGAGCAGTACTTC. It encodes CASTVGVSEQYF.

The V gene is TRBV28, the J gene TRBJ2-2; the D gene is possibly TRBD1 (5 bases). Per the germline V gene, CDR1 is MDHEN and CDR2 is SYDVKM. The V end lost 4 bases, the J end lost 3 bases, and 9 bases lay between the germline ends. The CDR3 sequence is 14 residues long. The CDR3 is CASSYIQDTGELFF. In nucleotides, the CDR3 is TGTGCCAGCAGTTACATACAGGACACCGGGGAGCTGTTTTTT.

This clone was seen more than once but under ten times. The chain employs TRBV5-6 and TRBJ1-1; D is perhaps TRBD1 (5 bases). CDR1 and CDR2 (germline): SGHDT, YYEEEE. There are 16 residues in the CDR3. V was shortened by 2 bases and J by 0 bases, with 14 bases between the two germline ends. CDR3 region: CASSFGGRLMNTEAFF. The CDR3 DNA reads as TGTGCCAGCAGCTTTGGGGGAAGACTAATGAACACTGAAGCTTTCTTT.

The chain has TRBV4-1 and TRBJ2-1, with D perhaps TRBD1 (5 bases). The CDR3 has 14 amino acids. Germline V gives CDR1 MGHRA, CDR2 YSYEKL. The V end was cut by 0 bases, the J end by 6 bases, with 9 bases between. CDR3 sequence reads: CASSQDWGPNEQFF. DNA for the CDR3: TGCGCCAGCAGCCAAGACTGGGGCCCCAATGAGCAGTTCTTC.

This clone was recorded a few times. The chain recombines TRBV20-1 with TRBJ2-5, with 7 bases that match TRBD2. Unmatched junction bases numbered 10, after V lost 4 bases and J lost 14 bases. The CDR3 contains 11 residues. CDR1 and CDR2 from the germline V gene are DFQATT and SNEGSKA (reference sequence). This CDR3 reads CSATLADSHYF. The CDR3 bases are TGCAGTGCTACTCTAGCGGATTCTCACTACTTC.